These T cell receptor beta chains were read from a single sample in a study of shared clonotypes between healthy human individuals. Sequencing used immunoSEQ multiplex PCR; TCRdb keeps in-frame clones, though not all of them. This sample has 2 million or so clones, with 85% to 95% found just once. The sequencing sample was made of naive CD4+ T cells sorted from blood. These TCRs come from a man aged 18 to 30 in good health. The CDR3 runs from the conserved cysteine through the conserved F or W. The order of the fields is V gene, CDR3 length, CDR3 protein.

V gene: TRBV7-2
CDR3 length: 14
CDR3 protein: CASSKDRGAYGYTF

V gene: TRBV5-4
CDR3 length: 12
CDR3 protein: CASSLGLETQYF

V gene: TRBV7-2
CDR3 length: 14
CDR3 protein: CASSLGQLNTEAFF

V gene: TRBV2
CDR3 length: 14
CDR3 protein: CASSEQGRGTEAFF

V gene: TRBV23-1
CDR3 length: 18
CDR3 protein: CASSLFLQGADSNQPQHF

V gene: TRBV10-3
CDR3 length: 13
CDR3 protein: CATLLSSGNTIYF

V gene: TRBV10-3
CDR3 length: 14
CDR3 protein: CAISWTSGTYEQYF

V gene: TRBV7-9
CDR3 length: 14
CDR3 protein: CASSLTRDTYEQYF

V gene: TRBV4-1
CDR3 length: 18
CDR3 protein: CASSQDPAGGTSGNEQFF

V gene: TRBV10-3
CDR3 length: 13
CDR3 protein: CAIKTDFNSPLHF

V gene: TRBV29-1
CDR3 length: 13
CDR3 protein: CSVEQGLGETQYF